Here is one T cell receptor (beta chain) with its context. V lost 5 bases to trimming and J lost 4 bases; unmatched junction nucleotides: 6. The CDR3 sequence is 15 residues long. Germline-derived CDR1 and CDR2 are MDHEN and SYDVKM. This entry comes from a study of blood T cell repertoires in COVID-19. The assay was immunoSEQ multiplex PCR, and TCRdb's table has in-frame clones only and misses some. The repertoire holds some 150,000 clones, with more than 75% as singletons. Sample: peripheral blood. This chain joins TRBV28 and TRBJ1-5; 9 nucleotides match TRBD1. The clonotype comes from a man aged 55 to 69 with active or convalescent COVID-19. CDR3 loop: CASSQLTGGNQPQHF. The CDR3 nucleotides read TGTGCCAGCAGTCAACTGACAGGGGGTAATCAGCCCCAGCATTTT.